This T cell receptor beta chain is drawn from a study of T cells in localized non-small cell lung cancer. Study-wide points: A higher density of T cells in blood coincided with extended overall survival. There were a median roughly 60 of the top 100 tumor clones appearing in adjacent lung.

TCRdb's copy holds only in-frame clones and misses some; the assay was immunoSEQ multiplex PCR. The repertoire includes roughly 30,000 clones, 91% of them detected once, and over 25% sits in the top ten. The germline V and J ends were trimmed by 0 bases and 6 bases, with 17 bases remaining between them. CDR1 and CDR2 from the germline V gene are MNHNY and SVGAGI (reference sequence). CDR3 length equals 16 residues. In the case of this clone: Its matching antigen is unknown.

The receptor was derived from an older female donor with stage I lung adenocarcinoma. The chain carries TRBV6-6 and TRBJ1-2, with D perhaps TRBD1 (6 bases). This sample comprised peripheral blood, obtained before any cancer treatment. In DNA, the CDR3 is TGTGCCAGCAGTTACTCGATGGGGGGGCGGCGGCATGGCTACACCTTC. This gives the protein CASSYSMGGRRHGYTF.